Listed here is a single T cell receptor beta chain. It lacks a known antigen. No quality values exist for individual bases; no much larger clone is one base distant. The library was prepared for alpha chains; this beta chain is a stray read, so its frequency means little. The sample's time point label is to be understood as: blood at routine non-recurrence follow-up after resection. Whole RNA extracted from tumor and nontumor lung tissue, or from cryopreserved PBMC samples, was used for TCR sequencing without cell sorting. Only patients for whom sufficient RNA was available from at least two tumor regions were selected for TCR sequencing. Libraries were prepared through 5' RACE. For sequencing, a NextSeq 500 was employed. In the TCR library protocol, a unique molecular identifier was attached to each TCR cDNA molecule so that PCR and sequencing errors could be corrected. In the authors' own workflow: TCR identification, UMI-based error correction and CDR3 extraction were performed with Decombinator tools. TCRs above a frequency of 2 per 1,000, corresponding to the top 1% of the tumor frequency distribution, were defined as expanded. Renyi diversity was calculated using the R vegan package after each repertoire was subsampled 100 times to 5,000 TCRs. To build CDR3 similarity networks, amino acid triplet string-kernel similarity was used, and CDR3s were connected when their pairwise similarity was above 0.82. The public reads were reprocessed in TCRdb via fastp at Q25 and MiXCR, keeping in-frame beta chains. Every CDR3 protein is listed once, alongside the most common genes and DNA of its rows. TCRdb's processing, not the study's, gives the V and J calls here. The sample table holds about 2,500 distinct CDR3 sequences, of which 25% to 30% were seen once. Of the sample, about 25% falls within the top ten clones.

The data are from a study of spatial heterogeneity in lung cancer (dated by TCRdb to between 2017 and 2020). In the study overall: The donors were 65 to 85 patients from the lung TRACERx cohort who had early-stage, untreated non-small cell lung cancer. The study linked features of the TCR repertoire to counts of nonsynonymous mutations, which were determined by whole-exome sequencing of tumor tissue. More beta-chain than alpha-chain transcripts were consistently detected, likely reflecting higher beta-chain transcript abundance. In non-small cell lung cancer, the study made a quantitative comparison of TCR alpha and beta repertoires among multiple tumor regions, matched nontumor lung and blood. Both alpha and beta chains were TCR-sequenced in 220 or so tumor regions, approximately 68 matched nontumor lung samples and 55 to 60 PBMC samples obtained at surgery. In the raw uncorrected reads, each unique combination of TCR and UMI appeared more than ten times on average. Follow-up PBMC samples were sequenced whenever available, and the median time to follow-up was two to three years after resection.

The study at large found these results: Additional single-cell paired TCR alpha and beta sequencing was considered necessary to confirm, at a functional level, the hypothesis that regional TCRs recognize regional mutations. Ubiquitous expanded tumor TCRs were detected in blood more often at tumor resection than at routine follow-up. Only roughly 15 patients were included in comparisons of baseline and follow-up blood repertoires.

This TCR derives from a male donor with early-stage non-small cell lung cancer. Sequencing was performed on PBMCs, taken at follow-up.

The CDR3 corresponds to CASSPPGSGANVLTF. The DNA is TGTGCCAGCAGTCCACCGGGCTCTGGGGCCAACGTCCTGACTTTC. The rearranged chain carries TRBV12-3 or TRBV12-4 and TRBJ2-6; no confident D gene assignment can be made. Cut back by 5 bases and 0 bases, the V and J ends lie 8 bases apart. From the cysteine through the phenylalanine, the CDR3 covers 15 amino acids. CDR3 DNA only is kept here, 45 bases in frame from base 1.